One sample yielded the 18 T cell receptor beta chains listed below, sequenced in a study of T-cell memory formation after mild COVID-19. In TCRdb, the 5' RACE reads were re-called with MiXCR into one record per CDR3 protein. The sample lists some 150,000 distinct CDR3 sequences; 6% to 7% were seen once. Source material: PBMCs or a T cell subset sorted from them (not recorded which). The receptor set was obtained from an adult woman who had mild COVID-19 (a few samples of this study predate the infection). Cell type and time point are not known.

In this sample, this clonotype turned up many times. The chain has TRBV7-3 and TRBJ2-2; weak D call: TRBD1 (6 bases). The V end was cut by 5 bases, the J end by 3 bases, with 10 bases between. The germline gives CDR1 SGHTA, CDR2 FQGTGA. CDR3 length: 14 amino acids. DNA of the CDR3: TGTGCCAGCAGCCCGAACAGGGACACCGGGGAGCTGTTTTTT. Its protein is CASSPNRDTGELFF.

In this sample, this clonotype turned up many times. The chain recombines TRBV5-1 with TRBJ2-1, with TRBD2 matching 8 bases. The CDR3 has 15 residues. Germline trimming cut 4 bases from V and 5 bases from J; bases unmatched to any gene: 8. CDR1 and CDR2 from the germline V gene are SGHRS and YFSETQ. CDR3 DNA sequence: TGCGCCAGCAGCACGTCTAGCGGGCATAACAATGAGCAGTTCTTC. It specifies CASSTSSGHNNEQFF.

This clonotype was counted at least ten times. The CDR3 protein is CASKQGVMYNEQFF. The CDR3 DNA sequence: TGTGCCAGCAAACAGGGAGTTATGTACAATGAGCAGTTCTTC. The chain recombines TRBV2 with TRBJ2-1; perhaps TRBD1 as D (6 bases). Germline CDR1 reads SNHLY; CDR2 reads FYNNEI. The V end lost 7 bases, the J end lost 4 bases, and 14 bases lay between the germline ends. This CDR3 region has 14 residues. Looking up the rest from reference TRBV2 and TRBJ2-1 gives the full variable domain: EPEVTQTPSHQVTQMGQEVILRCVPISNHLYFYWYRQILGQKVEFLVSFYNNEISEKSEIFDDQFSVERPDGSNFTLKIRSTKLEDSAMYFCASKQGVMYNEQFFGPGTRLTVL.

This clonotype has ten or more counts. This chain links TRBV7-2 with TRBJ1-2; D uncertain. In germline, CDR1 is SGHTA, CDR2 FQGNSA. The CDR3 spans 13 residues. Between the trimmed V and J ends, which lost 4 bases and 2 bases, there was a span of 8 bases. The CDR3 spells CASSYDLNYGYTF. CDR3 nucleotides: TGTGCCAGCAGCTACGACCTAAACTATGGCTACACCTTC.

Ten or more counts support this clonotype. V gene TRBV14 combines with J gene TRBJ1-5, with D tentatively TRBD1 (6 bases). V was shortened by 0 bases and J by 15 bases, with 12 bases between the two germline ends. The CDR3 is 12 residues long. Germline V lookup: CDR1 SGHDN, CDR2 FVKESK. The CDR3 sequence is CASSQDRGRMHF. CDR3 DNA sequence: TGTGCCAGCAGCCAAGACAGGGGAAGAATGCATTTT. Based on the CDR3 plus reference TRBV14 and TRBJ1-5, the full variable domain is EAGVTQFPSHSVIEKGQTVTLRCDPISGHDNLYWYRRVMGKEIKFLLHFVKESKQDESGMPNNRFLAERTGGTYSTLKVQPAELEDSGVYFCASSQDRGRMHFGDGTRLSIL.

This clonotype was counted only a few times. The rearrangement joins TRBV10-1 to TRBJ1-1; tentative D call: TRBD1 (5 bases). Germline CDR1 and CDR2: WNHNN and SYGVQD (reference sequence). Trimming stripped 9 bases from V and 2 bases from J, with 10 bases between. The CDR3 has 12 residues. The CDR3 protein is CASTQVNTEAFF. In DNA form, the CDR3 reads TGCGCCAGTACACAGGTAAACACTGAAGCTTTCTTT.

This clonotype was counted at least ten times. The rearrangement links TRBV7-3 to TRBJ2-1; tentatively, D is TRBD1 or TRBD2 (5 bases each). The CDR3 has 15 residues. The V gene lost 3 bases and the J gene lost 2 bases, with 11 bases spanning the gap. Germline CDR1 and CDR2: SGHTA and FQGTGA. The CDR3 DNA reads TGTGCCAGCAGCTTTACCGGGACGGCCTACAATGAGCAGTTCTTC. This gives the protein CASSFTGTAYNEQFF. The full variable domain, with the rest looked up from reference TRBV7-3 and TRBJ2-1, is GAGVSQTPSNKVTEKGKYVELRCDPISGHTALYWYRQSLGQGPEFLIYFQGTGAADDSGLPNDRFFAVRPEGSVSTLKIQRTERGDSAVYLCASSFTGTAYNEQFFGPGTRLTVL.

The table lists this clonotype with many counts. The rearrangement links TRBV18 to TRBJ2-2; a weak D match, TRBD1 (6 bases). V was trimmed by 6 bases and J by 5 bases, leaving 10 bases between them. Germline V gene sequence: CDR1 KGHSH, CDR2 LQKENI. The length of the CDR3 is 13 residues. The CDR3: CASSPGDTGELFF. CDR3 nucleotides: TGTGCCAGCTCGCCAGGGGATACCGGGGAGCTGTTTTTT.

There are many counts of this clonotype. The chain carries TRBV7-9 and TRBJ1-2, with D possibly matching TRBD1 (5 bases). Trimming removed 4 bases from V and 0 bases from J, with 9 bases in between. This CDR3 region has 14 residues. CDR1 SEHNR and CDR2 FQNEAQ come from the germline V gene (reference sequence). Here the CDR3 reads CASSSGPTNYGYTF. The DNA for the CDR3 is TGTGCCAGCAGCTCAGGGCCTACTAACTATGGCTACACCTTC.

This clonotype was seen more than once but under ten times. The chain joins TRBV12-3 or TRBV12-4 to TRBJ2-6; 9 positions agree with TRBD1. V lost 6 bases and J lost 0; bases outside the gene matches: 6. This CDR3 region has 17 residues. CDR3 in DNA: TGTGCCAGCAGACTGGGACAGGGACGCTCTGGGGCCAACGTCCTGACTTTC. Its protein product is CASRLGQGRSGANVLTF.

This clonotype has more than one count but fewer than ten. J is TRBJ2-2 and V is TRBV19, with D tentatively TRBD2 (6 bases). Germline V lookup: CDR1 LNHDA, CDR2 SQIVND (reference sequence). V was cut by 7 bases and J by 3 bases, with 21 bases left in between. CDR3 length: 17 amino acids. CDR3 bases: TGTGCCAGTATACGGGCGGGAATATCAGCTGACACCGGGGAGCTGTTTTTT. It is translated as CASIRAGISADTGELFF.

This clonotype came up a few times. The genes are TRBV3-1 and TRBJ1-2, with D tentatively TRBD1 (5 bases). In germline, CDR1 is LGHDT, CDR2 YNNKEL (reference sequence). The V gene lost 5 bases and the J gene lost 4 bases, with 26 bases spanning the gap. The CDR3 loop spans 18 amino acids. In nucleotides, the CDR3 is TGTGCCAGCAGCAAGAAACGGTCCGGGGCCCGGGGAAGCTATGGCTACACCTTC. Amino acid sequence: CASSKKRSGARGSYGYTF.

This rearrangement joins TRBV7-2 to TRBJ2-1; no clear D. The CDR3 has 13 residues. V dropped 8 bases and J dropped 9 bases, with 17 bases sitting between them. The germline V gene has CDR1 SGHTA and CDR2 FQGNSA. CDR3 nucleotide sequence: TGTGCCAGCTTTCAAAACCCAGGTTCTGAGCAGTTCTTC. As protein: CASFQNPGSEQFF.

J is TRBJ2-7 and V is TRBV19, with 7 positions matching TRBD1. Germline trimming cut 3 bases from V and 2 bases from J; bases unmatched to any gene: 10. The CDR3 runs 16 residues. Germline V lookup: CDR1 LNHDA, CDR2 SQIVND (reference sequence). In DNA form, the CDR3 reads TGTGCCAGTAGTATGGCCGGGACAGTGAATCCCTACGAGCAGTACTTC. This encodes CASSMAGTVNPYEQYF. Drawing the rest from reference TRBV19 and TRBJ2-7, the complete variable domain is DGGITQSPKYLFRKEGQNVTLSCEQNLNHDAMYWYRQDPGQGLRLIYYSQIVNDFQKGDIAEGYSVSREKKESFPLTVTSAQKNPTAFYLCASSMAGTVNPYEQYFGPGTRLTVT.

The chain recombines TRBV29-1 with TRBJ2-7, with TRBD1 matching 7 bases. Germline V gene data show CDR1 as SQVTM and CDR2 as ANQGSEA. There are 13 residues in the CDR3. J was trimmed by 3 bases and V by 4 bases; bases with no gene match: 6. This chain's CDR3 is CSVVGDSYYEQYF. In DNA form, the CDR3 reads TGCAGCGTTGTAGGGGACAGTTACTACGAGCAGTACTTC.

CDR3 in DNA: TGTGCCAGTAGGCAACAGGGATATGCTAGCAATCAGCCCCAGCATTTT. Translating gives CASRQQGYASNQPQHF. This chain connects TRBV19 to TRBJ1-5, with D perhaps TRBD1 (6 bases). The CDR3 has 16 amino acids. The ends were cut back, 6 bases at V and 0 bases at J, with 15 bases in the middle. In germline, CDR1 is LNHDA, CDR2 SQIVND (reference sequence).

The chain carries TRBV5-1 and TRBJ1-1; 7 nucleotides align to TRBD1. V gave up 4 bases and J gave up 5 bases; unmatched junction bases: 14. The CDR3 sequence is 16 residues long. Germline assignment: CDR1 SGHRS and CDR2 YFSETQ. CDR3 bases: TGCGCCAGCAGCGAGGGGGCGACCTCAGTTGGAACTGAAGCTTTCTTT. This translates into CASSEGATSVGTEAFF.

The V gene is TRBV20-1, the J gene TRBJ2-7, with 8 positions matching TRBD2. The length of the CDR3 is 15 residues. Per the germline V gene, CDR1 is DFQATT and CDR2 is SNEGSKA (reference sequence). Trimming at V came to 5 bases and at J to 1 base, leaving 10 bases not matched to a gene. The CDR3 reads CSAALNGLASYEQYF. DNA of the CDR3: TGCAGTGCTGCCCTAAATGGACTAGCTTCCTACGAGCAGTACTTC.